The TCR beta chain described here comes from a study of OX40 agonist ivuxolimab in advanced cancers. The CDR3 extends over 13 amino acids. V lost 4 bases to trimming and J lost 2 bases, with 8 bases between them. Germline V gene data show CDR1 as KGHSH and CDR2 as LQKENI. In its sample, this clone was seen a few times. The antigen is undetermined. TCRdb's copy holds only in-frame clones and misses some; the assay was immunoSEQ multiplex PCR. The sample consists of around 64,000 clones, 87% of them appearing once. Study-wide findings and caveats: CD4+ T cells averaged fewer expanded clones than CD8+ T cells. By week 6 at 0.1 to 3.0 mg/kg, blood CD4+ and CD8+ T cells had expanded clonally.

The chain combines TRBV18 with TRBJ1-2; D is undetermined. The clonotype originates from an adult with an advanced solid tumor such as melanoma, head and neck, liver or kidney cancer. The sequenced sample was CD4+ or CD8+ T cells sorted from blood, obtained in a trial of the OX40 agonist ivuxolimab. Here the CDR3 DNA reads TGTGCCAGCTCACGAGAAACCAACTATGGCTACACCTTC. Translating gives CASSRETNYGYTF. Filled out from reference TRBV18 and TRBJ1-2, the complete variable domain reads NAGVMQNPRHLVRRRGQEARLRCSPMKGHSHVYWYRQLPEEGLKFMVYLQKENIIDESGMPKERFSAEFPKEGPSILRIQQVVRGDSAAYFCASSRETNYGYTFGSGTRLTVV.